The clone carrying this T cell receptor (beta chain) was observed many times. As yet, its antigen is unknown. Healthy Caucasians provided all donations. TCRdb called the 5' RACE reads again in MiXCR, with one record for every CDR3 protein. The sample has 300,000 to 400,000 distinct CDR3 sequences; roughly an eighth are singletons. This entry is derived from a study of identical twins. Study outcomes and limitations: Cord blood's abundant beta clonotypes had fewer insertions, unlike memory repertoires. Researchers reported excess low generation probability among twin-shared out-of-frame alpha sequences.

The ends were cut back, 8 bases at V and 3 bases at J, with 11 bases in the middle. The CDR3 has 13 amino acids. In germline, CDR1 is MDHEN, CDR2 SYDVKM. These records were also assigned to another study, of yellow fever vaccine responses in identical twins. From that report: The authors reported partly convergent, partly personalized vaccine responses in identical twins.

The sequence came from a woman younger than 30 in good health. The source material was CD8+ T cells sorted from blood. The chain combines TRBV28 with TRBJ2-1; D remains unclear. CDR3 region: CASGVSNYNEQFF. In DNA, the CDR3 is TGTGCCAGCGGTGTTTCAAACTACAATGAGCAGTTCTTC.